This is a list of T cell receptor beta chains from one sample in a study of blood T cell repertoires in COVID-19. Method: immunoSEQ multiplex PCR; TCRdb's copy keeps in-frame clones and lacks some. The table has around 250,000 clones, about 80% seen once. Material: PBMCs or T cells enriched from blood (not recorded which). These receptor sequences come from a man in his forties or fifties who had recovered from COVID-19. Both conserved end residues are part of each CDR3. Each record gives: V gene, D gene, clone size, J gene, CDR3 protein, CDR3 DNA. A D gene is named only where the DNA matches it firmly. The listing skips clone size in some rows; elsewhere it reads once, few, many or a size class.

>TRBV5-1|TRBD1|once|TRBJ1-1
CASSLETGGGTEAFF
TGCGCCAGCAGCTTGGAAACAGGGGGCGGCACTGAAGCTTTCTTT
>TRBV27|-|once|TRBJ1-5
CASSLRQGNQPQHF
TGTGCCAGCAGCCTGCGGCAGGGGAACCAGCCCCAGCATTTT
>TRBV6-5|TRBD1|-|TRBJ1-4
CASSYRGGREKLFF
TGTGCCAGCAGCTACCGAGGGGGCAGGGAAAAACTGTTTTTT
>TRBV18|-|-|TRBJ2-1
CASSPGGSSYNEQFF
TGTGCCAGCTCCCCCGGGGGTAGCTCCTACAATGAGCAGTTCTTC
>TRBV18|-|-|TRBJ2-4
CASSQTTGGFSKNIQYF
TGTGCCAGCTCACAAACCACCGGCGGGTTTTCCAAAAACATTCAGTACTTC
>TRBV6-2/TRBV6-3|-|-|TRBJ2-7
CASSSDKSYEQYF
TGTGCCAGCAGTTCGGACAAGAGCTACGAGCAGTACTTC
>TRBV6-5|-|-|TRBJ1-1
CATRRNTEAFF
TGTGCCACCCGGAGAAACACTGAAGCTTTCTTT
>TRBV28|TRBD1|-|TRBJ1-2
CASTPGTGYGYTF
TGTGCCAGCACGCCCGGGACAGGCTATGGCTACACCTTC
>TRBV5-1|TRBD2|-|TRBJ2-7
CASSPPSAGGLSYEQYF
TGCGCCAGCAGCCCCCCCTCCGCGGGGGGACTCTCCTACGAGCAGTACTTC
>TRBV5-4|TRBD1|once|TRBJ1-2
CASRSGTGVGYTF
TGTGCCAGCAGGTCCGGGACAGGGGTAGGCTACACCTTC
>TRBV5-6|-|once|TRBJ2-7
CASSTGREQYF
TGTGCCAGCAGCACGGGTCGCGAGCAGTACTTC
>TRBV28|TRBD2|-|TRBJ2-3
CASSPSLAGVVTDTQYF
TGTGCCAGCAGTCCTTCCTTAGCGGGAGTCGTGACAGATACGCAGTATTTT
>TRBV20-1|-|-|TRBJ2-5
CSARGLETQYF
TGCAGTGCTAGGGGGCTGGAGACCCAGTACTTC
>TRBV27|-|-|TRBJ1-4
CASSYTGVATNEKLFF
TGTGCCAGCAGTTATACGGGGGTGGCAACTAATGAAAAACTGTTTTTT
>TRBV5-1|-|once|TRBJ2-5
CASSLVVTVEETQYF
TGCGCCAGCAGCTTGGTTGTGACAGTTGAAGAGACCCAGTACTTC
>TRBV18|TRBD2|-|TRBJ2-7
CASSSQWTSGTEQYF
TGTGCCAGCTCGTCGCAGTGGACTAGCGGGACCGAGCAGTACTTC
>TRBV2|TRBD2|-|TRBJ2-2
CASGGVNTGELFF
TGTGCCAGCGGGGGGGTGAACACCGGGGAGCTGTTTTTT
>TRBV5-4|-|-|TRBJ2-3
CASSLGGEARMGDTQYF
TGTGCCAGCAGCTTGGGAGGGGAGGCCCGAATGGGAGATACGCAGTATTTT
>TRBV5-4|TRBD1|-|TRBJ1-3
CASSLPGTGGNTIYF
TGTGCCAGCAGCTTGCCCGGGACAGGAGGAAACACCATATATTTT
>TRBV2|TRBD2|-|TRBJ2-2
CASSAFSGGGAGELFF
TGTGCCAGCAGTGCCTTTAGCGGGGGCGGCGCCGGGGAGCTGTTTTTT
>TRBV5-1|TRBD2|-|TRBJ2-1
CASSLGLASYNEQFF
TGCGCCAGCAGCTTGGGACTAGCGTCCTACAATGAGCAGTTCTTC
>TRBV7-9|TRBD1|-|TRBJ2-2
CASSLPGQGRTGELFF
TGTGCCAGCAGCTTACCCGGACAGGGGAGGACCGGGGAGCTGTTTTTT
>TRBV15|TRBD1|once|TRBJ2-5
CATSGGQGEETQYF
TGTGCCACCAGCGGGGGACAGGGGGAAGAGACCCAGTACTTC
>TRBV2|-|-|TRBJ2-2
CASSFPGQDFRGRGSGELFF
TGTGCCAGCAGCTTTCCGGGACAGGACTTTCGCGGGAGAGGGTCCGGGGAGCTGTTTTTT
>TRBV18|TRBD1|few|TRBJ1-5
CASSPTLTGGNQPQHF
TGTGCCAGCTCACCTACGTTGACAGGGGGCAATCAGCCCCAGCATTTT
>TRBV27|-|few|TRBJ2-3
CASSLFQATDTQYF
TGTGCCAGCAGTTTATTTCAAGCCACAGATACGCAGTATTTT
>TRBV6-2/TRBV6-3|-|once|TRBJ1-1
CASSFPLGGPTEAFF
TGTGCCAGCAGTTTTCCCCTCGGGGGACCCACTGAAGCTTTCTTT
>TRBV11-3|-|-|TRBJ2-7
CASSSQGLISYEQYF
TGTGCCAGCAGCTCCCAGGGACTCATATCCTACGAGCAGTACTTC
>TRBV5-1|TRBD1|-|TRBJ1-4
CASSARTGQNEKLFF
TGCGCCAGCAGCGCAAGGACAGGGCAAAATGAAAAACTGTTTTTT
>TRBV5-4|-|-|TRBJ2-3
CASSLGRTLGNTQYF
TGTGCCAGCAGCTTGGGGAGGACCCTCGGGAATACGCAGTATTTT
>TRBV7-8|TRBD1|-|TRBJ1-2
CASSQGQGRYGYTF
TGTGCCAGCAGCCAGGGACAGGGGCGATATGGCTACACCTTC
>TRBV6-4|-|-|TRBJ2-2
CASSPGAGELFF
TGTGCCAGCAGCCCGGGGGCCGGGGAGCTGTTTTTT
>TRBV7-9|-|once|TRBJ1-6
CASSLDLDNSPLHF
TGTGCCAGCAGCTTAGATTTAGATAATTCACCCCTCCACTTT
>TRBV5-4|-|-|TRBJ1-1
CASSLPLLTEAFF
TGTGCCAGCAGCTTGCCCCTCCTAACTGAAGCTTTCTTT
>TRBV7-7|TRBD2|-|TRBJ2-1
CASSWGASGYNEQFF
TGTGCTAGCAGCTGGGGGGCTAGCGGGTACAATGAGCAGTTCTTC
>TRBV6-1|TRBD2|-|TRBJ2-3
CASSERGRADTQYF
TGTGCCAGCAGTGAACGGGGGAGGGCGGATACGCAGTATTTT
>TRBV7-9|-|-|TRBJ1-1
CASSPQVGNTEAFF
TGTGCCAGCAGCCCCCAGGTTGGAAACACTGAAGCTTTCTTT
>TRBV18|TRBD1|few|TRBJ1-1
CASRDRNFMNTEAFF
TGTGCCAGCCGGGACAGAAACTTCATGAACACTGAAGCTTTCTTT
>TRBV7-7|TRBD1|-|TRBJ2-3
CASSRLGQGDGTQYF
TGTGCTAGCAGCAGGCTCGGTCAGGGGGACGGTACGCAGTATTTT
>TRBV10-3|-|-|TRBJ1-1
CATAQGNTEAFF
TGTGCCACCGCACAGGGGAACACTGAAGCTTTCTTT
>TRBV15|TRBD1|-|TRBJ1-6
CATSGQGYSNSPLHF
TGTGCCACCAGCGGACAGGGGTATTCTAATTCACCCCTCCACTTT
>TRBV3-1/TRBV3-2|-|-|TRBJ1-1
CASSRWGGRDRRDTEAFF
TGTGCCAGCAGCCGATGGGGAGGACGGGACCGAAGGGACACTGAAGCTTTCTTT
>TRBV30|-|-|TRBJ1-6
CAWRRINSPLHF
TGTGCCTGGAGGAGGATTAATTCACCCCTCCACTTT
>TRBV18|-|-|TRBJ1-1
CASSPPTTAVGTEAFF
TGTGCCAGCTCACCACCCACGACAGCTGTAGGCACTGAAGCTTTCTTT
>TRBV9|-|-|TRBJ1-1
CASSVVTGLNTEAFF
TGTGCCAGCAGCGTAGTAACAGGCTTGAACACTGAAGCTTTCTTT
>TRBV9|TRBD1|-|TRBJ2-4
CASSVGTGGQDYIQYF
TGTGCCAGCAGCGTCGGAACAGGGGGCCAGGATTACATTCAGTACTTC
>TRBV7-3|-|-|TRBJ1-6
CASSFTAYNSPLHF
TGTGCCAGCAGCTTCACAGCCTATAATTCACCCCTCCACTTT
>TRBV6-5|-|-|TRBJ2-7
CASSFGSSYEQYF
TGTGCCAGCAGTTTCGGGTCTTCCTACGAGCAGTACTTC
>TRBV3-1/TRBV3-2|-|-|TRBJ2-6
CASSQVLGANVLTF
TGTGCCAGCAGCCAAGTATTAGGGGCCAACGTCCTGACTTTC
>TRBV3-1/TRBV3-2|-|-|TRBJ1-1
CASSQGQWGTEAFF
TGTGCCAGCAGCCAAGGACAGTGGGGCACTGAAGCTTTCTTT
>TRBV3-1/TRBV3-2|TRBD2|-|TRBJ2-7
CASSRVRGGMVLF
TGTGCCAGCAGCCGGGTCCGGGGGGGGATGGTGTTGTTC
>TRBV12-2|-|-|TRBJ1-3
CASRLNGIGNTIYF
TGTGCAAGTCGCTTAAACGGTATTGGAAACACCATATATTTT
>TRBV30|-|-|TRBJ1-2
CAWSQGAGGGYTF
TGTGCCTGGAGTCAAGGGGCCGGTGGTGGCTACACCTTC
>TRBV5-8|TRBD1|-|TRBJ1-1
CASSLKTGGGTEAFF
TGTGCCAGCAGCTTGAAGACAGGGGGAGGAACTGAAGCTTTCTTT